This TCR beta chain emerged from a study of T-cell memory formation after mild COVID-19. Overall study findings and caveats: CD4+ contracting clones lay mainly in CM and EM, CD8+ ones in EMRA. Specificity for SARS-CoV-2 was not confirmed among the second-wave clones peaking on day 37.

Germline V gene lookup returns CDR1 MNHNY and CDR2 SVGAGI (reference sequence). V shed 6 bases and J 2 bases; nucleotides not matched to a gene: 11. CDR3 size: 17 residues. Concerning this clonotype: Its antigen is unknown.

TCRdb ran MiXCR on the 5' RACE reads and lists one entry per CDR3 protein. The sample lists approximately 300,000 distinct CDR3 sequences; roughly 15% were seen once. This sequence was found in a young man who had mild COVID-19 (a few samples of this study predate the infection). Cell type and time point are not known. This sequence joins TRBV6-6 and TRBJ2-1; 9 bases are a match to TRBD1. The sample taken for sequencing was PBMCs or a T cell subset sorted from them (not recorded which). The CDR3 sequence: CASRDPSGTGTYNEQFF. For the CDR3, the DNA is TGTGCCAGCAGAGACCCTTCCGGGACAGGGACCTACAATGAGCAGTTCTTC.